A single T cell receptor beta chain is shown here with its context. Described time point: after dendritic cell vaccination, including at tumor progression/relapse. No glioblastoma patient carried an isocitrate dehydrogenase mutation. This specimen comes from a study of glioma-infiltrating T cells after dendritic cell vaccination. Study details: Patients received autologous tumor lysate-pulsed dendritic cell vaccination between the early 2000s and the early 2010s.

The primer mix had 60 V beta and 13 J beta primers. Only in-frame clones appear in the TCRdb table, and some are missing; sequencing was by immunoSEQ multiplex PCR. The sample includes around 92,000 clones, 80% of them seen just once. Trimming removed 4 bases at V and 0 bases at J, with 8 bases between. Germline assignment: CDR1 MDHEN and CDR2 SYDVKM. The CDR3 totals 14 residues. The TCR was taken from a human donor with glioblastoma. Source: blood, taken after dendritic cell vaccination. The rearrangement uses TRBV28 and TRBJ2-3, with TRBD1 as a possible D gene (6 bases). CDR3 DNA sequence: TGTGCCAGCAGTTGGGGGCTCAGCACAGATACGCAGTATTTT. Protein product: CASSWGLSTDTQYF. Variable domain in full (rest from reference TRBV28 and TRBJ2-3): DVKVTQSSRYLVKRTGEKVFLECVQDMDHENMFWYRQDPGLGLRLIYFSYDVKMKEKGDIPEGYSVSREKKERFSLILESASTNQTSMYLCASSWGLSTDTQYFGPGTRLTVL.